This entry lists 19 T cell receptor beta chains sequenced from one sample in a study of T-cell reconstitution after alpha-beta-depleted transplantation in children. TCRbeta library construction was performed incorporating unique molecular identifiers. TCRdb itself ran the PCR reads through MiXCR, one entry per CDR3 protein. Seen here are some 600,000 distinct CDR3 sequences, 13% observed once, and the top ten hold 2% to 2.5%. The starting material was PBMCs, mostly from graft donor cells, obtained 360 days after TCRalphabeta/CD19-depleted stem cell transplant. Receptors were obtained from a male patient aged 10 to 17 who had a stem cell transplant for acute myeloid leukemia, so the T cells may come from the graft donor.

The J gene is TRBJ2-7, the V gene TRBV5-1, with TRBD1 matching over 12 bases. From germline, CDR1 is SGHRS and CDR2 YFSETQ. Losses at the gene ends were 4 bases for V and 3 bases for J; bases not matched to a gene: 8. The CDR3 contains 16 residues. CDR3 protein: CASSRTGTGGIYEQYF. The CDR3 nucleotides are TGCGCCAGCAGCCGAACCGGGACAGGGGGCATCTACGAGCAGTACTTC.

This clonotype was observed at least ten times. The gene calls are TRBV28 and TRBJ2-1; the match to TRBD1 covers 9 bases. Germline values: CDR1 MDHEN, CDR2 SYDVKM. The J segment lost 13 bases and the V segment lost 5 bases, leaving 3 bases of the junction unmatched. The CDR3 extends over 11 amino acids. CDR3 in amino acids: CASSRQGGQFF. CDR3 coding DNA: TGTGCCAGCAGTCGACAGGGGGGTCAGTTCTTC.

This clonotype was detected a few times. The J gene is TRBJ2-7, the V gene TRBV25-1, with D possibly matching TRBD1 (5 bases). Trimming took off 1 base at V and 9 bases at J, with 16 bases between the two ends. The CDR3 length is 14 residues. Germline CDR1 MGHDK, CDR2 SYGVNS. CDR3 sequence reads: CASSELRVTDTQYF. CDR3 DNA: TGTGCCAGCAGTGAATTACGGGTTACGGACACGCAGTACTTC.

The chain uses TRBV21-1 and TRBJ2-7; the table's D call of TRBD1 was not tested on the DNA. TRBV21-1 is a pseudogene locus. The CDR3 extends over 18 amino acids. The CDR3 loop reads CASSKDAGGQGEPYEQYF. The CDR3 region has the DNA TGTGCCAGCAGCAAAGATGCAGGCGGGCAGGGGGAACCCTACGAGCAGTACTTC.

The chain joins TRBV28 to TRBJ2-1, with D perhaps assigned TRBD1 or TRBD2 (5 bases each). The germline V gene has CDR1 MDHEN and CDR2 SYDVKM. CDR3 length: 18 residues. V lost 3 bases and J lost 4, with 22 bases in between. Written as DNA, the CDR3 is TGTGCCAGCAGTTTTGGGGCCTCTAGCTCCGGCGTGTACAATGAGCAGTTCTTC. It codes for CASSFGASSSGVYNEQFF.

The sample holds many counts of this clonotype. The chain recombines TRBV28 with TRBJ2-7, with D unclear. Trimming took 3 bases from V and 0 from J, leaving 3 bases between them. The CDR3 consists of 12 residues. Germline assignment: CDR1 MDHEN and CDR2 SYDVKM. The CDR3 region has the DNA TGTGCCAGCAGTTTCCTCTCCTACGAGCAGTACTTC. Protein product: CASSFLSYEQYF.

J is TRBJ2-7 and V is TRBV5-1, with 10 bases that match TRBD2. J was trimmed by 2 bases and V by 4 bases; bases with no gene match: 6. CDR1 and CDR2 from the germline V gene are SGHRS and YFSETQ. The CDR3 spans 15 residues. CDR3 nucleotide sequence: TGCGCCAGCAGCGTCTACGGGACTAGCGCCTACGAGCAGTACTTC. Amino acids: CASSVYGTSAYEQYF.

The CDR3 region has the DNA TGCAGTGCCAGACGGTTGCAGGAGGGGAACACTGAAGCTTTCTTT. Its protein is CSARRLQEGNTEAFF. V is TRBV20-1 and J is TRBJ1-1; D remains unclear. V shed 6 bases and J shed 1 base, with 18 bases lying between them. The CDR3 loop spans 15 amino acids. Looked up from germline, CDR1 is DFQATT and CDR2 is SNEGSKA (reference sequence).

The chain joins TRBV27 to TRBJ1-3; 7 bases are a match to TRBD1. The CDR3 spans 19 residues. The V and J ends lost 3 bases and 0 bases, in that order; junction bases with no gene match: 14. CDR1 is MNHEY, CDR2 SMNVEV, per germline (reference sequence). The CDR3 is CASSFPETGTSSSGNTIYF. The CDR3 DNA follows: TGTGCCAGCAGTTTTCCCGAGACAGGGACTAGTTCCTCTGGAAACACCATATATTTT.

The CDR3 loop is CASSPLPSAGYYGYTF. In DNA form, the CDR3 reads TGTGCCAGCAGCCCCCTCCCCTCGGCAGGATACTATGGCTACACCTTC. The chain couples TRBV7-2 to TRBJ1-2, with D uncertain. This CDR3 is 16 amino acids long. Trimming took off 5 bases at V and 3 bases at J, with 19 bases between the two ends. CDR1 is SGHTA and CDR2 is FQGNSA in the germline V gene.

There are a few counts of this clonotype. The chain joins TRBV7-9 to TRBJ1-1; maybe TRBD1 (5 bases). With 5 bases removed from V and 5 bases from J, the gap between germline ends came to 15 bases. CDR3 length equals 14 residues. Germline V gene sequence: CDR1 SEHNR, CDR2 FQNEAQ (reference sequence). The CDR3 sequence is CASSPGAWETEAFF. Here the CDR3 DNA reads TGTGCCAGCAGCCCCGGGGCCTGGGAGACTGAAGCTTTCTTT.

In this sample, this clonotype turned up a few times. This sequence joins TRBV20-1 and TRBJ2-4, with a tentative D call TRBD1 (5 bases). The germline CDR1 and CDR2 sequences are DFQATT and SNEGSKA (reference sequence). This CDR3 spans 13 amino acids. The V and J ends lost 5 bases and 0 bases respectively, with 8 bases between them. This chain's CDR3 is CSARTGAKNIQYF. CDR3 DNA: TGCAGTGCTCGAACAGGAGCCAAAAACATTCAGTACTTC.

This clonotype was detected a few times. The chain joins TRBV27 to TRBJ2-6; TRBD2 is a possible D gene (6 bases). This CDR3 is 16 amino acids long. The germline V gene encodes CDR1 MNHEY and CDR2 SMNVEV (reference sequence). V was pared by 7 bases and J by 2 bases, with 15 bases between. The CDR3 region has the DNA TGTGCCAGCACGGTGTTCGGGGGACCTGGGGCCAACGTCCTGACTTTC. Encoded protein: CASTVFGGPGANVLTF.

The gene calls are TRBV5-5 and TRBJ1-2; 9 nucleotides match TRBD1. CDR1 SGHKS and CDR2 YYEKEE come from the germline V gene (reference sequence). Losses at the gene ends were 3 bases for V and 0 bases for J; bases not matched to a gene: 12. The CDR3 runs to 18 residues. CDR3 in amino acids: CASSSQRGRTGANYGYTF. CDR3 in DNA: TGTGCCAGCAGCTCCCAACGTGGCAGGACAGGGGCTAACTATGGCTACACCTTC. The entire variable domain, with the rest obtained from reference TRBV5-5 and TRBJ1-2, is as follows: DAGVTQSPTHLIKTRGQQVTLRCSPISGHKSVSWYQQVLGQGPQFIFQYYEKEERGRGNFPDRFSARQFPNYSSELNVNALLLGDSALYLCASSSQRGRTGANYGYTFGSGTRLTVV.

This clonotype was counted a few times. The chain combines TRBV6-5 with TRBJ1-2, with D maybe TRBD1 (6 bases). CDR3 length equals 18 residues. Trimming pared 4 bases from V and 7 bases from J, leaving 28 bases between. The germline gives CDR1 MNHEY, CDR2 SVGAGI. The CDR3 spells CASSSTPGTSLSGGGYTF. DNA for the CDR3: TGTGCCAGCAGTTCAACTCCCGGGACATCACTCAGCGGGGGTGGCTACACCTTC.

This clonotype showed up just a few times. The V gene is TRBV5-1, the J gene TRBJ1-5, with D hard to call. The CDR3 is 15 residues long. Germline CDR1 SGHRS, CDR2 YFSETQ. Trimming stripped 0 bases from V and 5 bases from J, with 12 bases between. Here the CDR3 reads CASSLDSPRDQPQHF. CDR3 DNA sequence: TGCGCCAGCAGCTTGGACAGCCCCAGAGATCAGCCCCAGCATTTT.

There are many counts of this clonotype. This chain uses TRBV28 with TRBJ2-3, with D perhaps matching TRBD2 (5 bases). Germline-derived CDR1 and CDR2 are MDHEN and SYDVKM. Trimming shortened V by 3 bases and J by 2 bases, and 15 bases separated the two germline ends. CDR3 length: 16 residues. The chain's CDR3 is CASSFTSGAYTDTQYF. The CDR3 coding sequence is TGTGCCAGCAGTTTCACCAGCGGAGCCTACACAGATACGCAGTATTTT.

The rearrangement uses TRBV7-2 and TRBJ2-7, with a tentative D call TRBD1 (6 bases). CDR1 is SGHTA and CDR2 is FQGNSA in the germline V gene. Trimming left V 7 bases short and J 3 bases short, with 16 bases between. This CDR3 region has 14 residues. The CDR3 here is CASNRAGVGYEQYF. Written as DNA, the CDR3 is TGTGCCAGCAACAGGGCCGGAGTGGGCTACGAGCAGTACTTC. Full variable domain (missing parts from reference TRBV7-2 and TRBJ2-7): GAGVSQSPSNKVTEKGKDVELRCDPISGHTALYWYRQSLGQGLEFLIYFQGNSAPDKSGLPSDRFSAERTGGSVSTLTIQRTQQEDSAVYLCASNRAGVGYEQYFGPGTRLTVT.

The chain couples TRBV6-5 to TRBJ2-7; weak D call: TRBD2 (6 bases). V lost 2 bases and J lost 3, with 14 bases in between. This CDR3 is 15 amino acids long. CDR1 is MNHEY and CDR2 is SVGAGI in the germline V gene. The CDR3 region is CASSYGTGVLYEQYF. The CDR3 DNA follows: TGTGCCAGCAGTTACGGGACGGGAGTACTCTACGAGCAGTACTTC.